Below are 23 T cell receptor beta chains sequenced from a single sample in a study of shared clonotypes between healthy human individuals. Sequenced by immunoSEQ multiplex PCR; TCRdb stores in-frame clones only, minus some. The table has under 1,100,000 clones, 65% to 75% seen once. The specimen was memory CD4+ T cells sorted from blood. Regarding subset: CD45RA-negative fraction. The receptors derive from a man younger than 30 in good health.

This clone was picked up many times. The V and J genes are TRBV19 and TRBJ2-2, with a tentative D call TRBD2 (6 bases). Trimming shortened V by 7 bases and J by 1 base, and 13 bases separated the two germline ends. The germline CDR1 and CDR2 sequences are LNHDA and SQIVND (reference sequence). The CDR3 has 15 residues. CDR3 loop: CASMVEGRNTGELFF. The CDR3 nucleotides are TGTGCCAGTATGGTGGAGGGTCGGAACACCGGGGAGCTGTTTTTT.

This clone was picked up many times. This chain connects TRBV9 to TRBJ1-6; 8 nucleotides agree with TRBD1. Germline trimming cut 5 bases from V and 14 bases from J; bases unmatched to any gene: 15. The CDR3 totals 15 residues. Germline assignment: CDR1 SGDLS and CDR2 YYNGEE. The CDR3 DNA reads TGTGCCAGCAGTGGATCGGGGACAGGACTACATACCCTCCACTTT. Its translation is CASSGSGTGLHTLHF.

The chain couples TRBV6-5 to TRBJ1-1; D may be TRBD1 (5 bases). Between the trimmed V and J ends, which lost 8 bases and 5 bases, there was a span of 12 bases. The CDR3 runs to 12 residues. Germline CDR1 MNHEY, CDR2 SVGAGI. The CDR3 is CASWGGRTEAFF. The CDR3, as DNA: TGTGCCAGCTGGGGGGGTAGAACTGAAGCTTTCTTT.

CDR3 DNA: TGCGCCAGCAGCTCCGGGACTAGCGGGACAACCGGGGAGCTGTTTTTT. Translating it yields CASSSGTSGTTGELFF. The chain combines TRBV5-1 with TRBJ2-2, with 13 bases aligning to TRBD2. Germline V gene data show CDR1 as SGHRS and CDR2 as YFSETQ. CDR3 length: 16 residues. With V trimmed by 3 bases and J by 5 bases, 4 bases remained unmatched.

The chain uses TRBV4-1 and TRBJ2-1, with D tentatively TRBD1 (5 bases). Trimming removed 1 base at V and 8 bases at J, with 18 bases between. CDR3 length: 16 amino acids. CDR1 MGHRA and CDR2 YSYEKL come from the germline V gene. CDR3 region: CASSQVWSRAEDEQFF. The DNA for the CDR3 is TGCGCCAGCAGCCAAGTCTGGAGCAGGGCCGAGGATGAGCAGTTCTTC.

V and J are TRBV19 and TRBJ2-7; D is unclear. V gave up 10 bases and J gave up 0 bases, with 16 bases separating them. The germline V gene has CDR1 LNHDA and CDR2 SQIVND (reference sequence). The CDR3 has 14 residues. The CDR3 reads CATSPLDASYEQYF. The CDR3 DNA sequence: TGTGCCACCTCCCCCCTTGACGCCTCCTACGAGCAGTACTTC.

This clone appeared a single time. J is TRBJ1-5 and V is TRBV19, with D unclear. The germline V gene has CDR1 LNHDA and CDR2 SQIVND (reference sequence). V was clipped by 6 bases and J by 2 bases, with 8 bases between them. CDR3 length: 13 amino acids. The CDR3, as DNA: TGTGCCAGTAGCGGCCGGGGCAATCAGCCCCAGCATTTT. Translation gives CASSGRGNQPQHF.

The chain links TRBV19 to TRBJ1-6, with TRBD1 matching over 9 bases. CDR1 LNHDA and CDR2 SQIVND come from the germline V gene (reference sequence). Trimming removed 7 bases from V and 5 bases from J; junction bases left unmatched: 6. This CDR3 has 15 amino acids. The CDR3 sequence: CASMEGQGNNSPLHF. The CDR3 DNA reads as TGTGCCAGTATGGAGGGACAGGGAAATAATTCACCCCTCCACTTT. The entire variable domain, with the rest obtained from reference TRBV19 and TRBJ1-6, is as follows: DGGITQSPKYLFRKEGQNVTLSCEQNLNHDAMYWYRQDPGQGLRLIYYSQIVNDFQKGDIAEGYSVSREKKESFPLTVTSAQKNPTAFYLCASMEGQGNNSPLHFGNGTRLTVT.

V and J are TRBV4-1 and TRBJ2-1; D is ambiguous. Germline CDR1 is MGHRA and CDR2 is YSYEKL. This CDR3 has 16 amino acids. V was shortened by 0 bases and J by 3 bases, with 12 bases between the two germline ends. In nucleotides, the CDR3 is TGCGCCAGCAGCCAAGATGGCGTGGGGTTCTACAATGAGCAGTTCTTC. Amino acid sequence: CASSQDGVGFYNEQFF.

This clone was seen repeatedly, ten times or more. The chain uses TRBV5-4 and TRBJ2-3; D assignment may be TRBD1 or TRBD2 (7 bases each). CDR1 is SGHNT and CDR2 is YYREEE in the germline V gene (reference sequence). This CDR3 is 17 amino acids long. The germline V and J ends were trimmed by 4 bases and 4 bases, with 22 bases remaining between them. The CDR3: CASSPRGGSKSADTQYF. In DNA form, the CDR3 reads TGTGCCAGCAGCCCCAGGGGGGGCTCCAAGTCCGCAGATACGCAGTATTTT.

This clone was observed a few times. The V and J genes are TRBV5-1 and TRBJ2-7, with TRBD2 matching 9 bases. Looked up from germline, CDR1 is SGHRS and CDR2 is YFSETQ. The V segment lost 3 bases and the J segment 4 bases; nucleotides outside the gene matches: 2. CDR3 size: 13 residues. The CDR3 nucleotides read TGCGCCAGCAGCTCGCTAGCGGGATACGAGCAGTACTTC. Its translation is CASSSLAGYEQYF. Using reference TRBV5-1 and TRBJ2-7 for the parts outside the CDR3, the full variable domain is KAGVTQTPRYLIKTRGQQVTLSCSPISGHRSVSWYQQTPGQGLQFLFEYFSETQRNKGNFPGRFSGRQFSNSRSEMNVSTLELGDSALYLCASSSLAGYEQYFGPGTRLTVT.

In DNA, the CDR3 is TGTGCCAGCAGCTTGAAGGCCAGGGTGAACACTGAAGCTTTCTTT. It is translated as CASSLKARVNTEAFF. V and J are TRBV5-4 and TRBJ1-1, with a weak D call TRBD1 (5 bases). The V and J ends lost 1 base and 0 bases respectively, with 10 bases between them. CDR1 and CDR2 from the germline V gene are SGHNT and YYREEE (reference sequence). This CDR3 contains 15 residues. The full variable domain, its missing parts supplied by reference TRBV5-4 and TRBJ1-1, is ETGVTQSPTHLIKTRGQQVTLRCSSQSGHNTVSWYQQALGQGPQFIFQYYREEENGRGNFPPRFSGLQFPNYSSELNVNALELDDSALYLCASSLKARVNTEAFFGQGTRLTVV.

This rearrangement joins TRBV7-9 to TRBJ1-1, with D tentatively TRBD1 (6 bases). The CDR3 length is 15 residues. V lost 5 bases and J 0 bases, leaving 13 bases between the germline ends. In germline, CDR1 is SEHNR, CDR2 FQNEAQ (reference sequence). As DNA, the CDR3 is TGTGCCAGCAGCGCAGGGGATCGTGTGAACACTGAAGCTTTCTTT. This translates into CASSAGDRVNTEAFF.

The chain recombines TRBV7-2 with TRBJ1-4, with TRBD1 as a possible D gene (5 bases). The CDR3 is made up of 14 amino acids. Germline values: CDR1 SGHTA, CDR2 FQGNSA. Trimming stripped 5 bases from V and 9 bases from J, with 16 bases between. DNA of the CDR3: TGTGCCAGCAGCCCAGGGCTATCTGCTCAAAAACTGTTTTTT. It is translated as CASSPGLSAQKLFF.

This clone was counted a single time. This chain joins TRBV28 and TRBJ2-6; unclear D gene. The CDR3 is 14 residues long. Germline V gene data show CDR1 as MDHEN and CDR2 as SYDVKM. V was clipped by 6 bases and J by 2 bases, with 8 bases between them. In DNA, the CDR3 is TGTGCCAGCAGCAGCCCAACTGGGGCCAACGTCCTGACTTTC. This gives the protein CASSSPTGANVLTF.

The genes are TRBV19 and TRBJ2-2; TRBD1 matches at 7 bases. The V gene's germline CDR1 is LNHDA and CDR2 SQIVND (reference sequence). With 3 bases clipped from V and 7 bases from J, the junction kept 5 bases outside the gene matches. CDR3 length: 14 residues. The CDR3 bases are TGTGCCAGTAGTATTACAGGGGTGGGCGGGGAGCTGTTTTTT. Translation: CASSITGVGGELFF.

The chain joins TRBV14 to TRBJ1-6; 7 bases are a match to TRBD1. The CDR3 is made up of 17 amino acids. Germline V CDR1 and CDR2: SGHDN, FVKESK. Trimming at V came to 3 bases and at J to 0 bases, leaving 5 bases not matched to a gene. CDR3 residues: CASSQRTGLSYNSPLHF. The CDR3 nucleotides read TGTGCCAGCAGCCAGAGGACAGGCCTCTCCTATAATTCACCCCTCCACTTT.

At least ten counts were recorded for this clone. CDR3 loop: CASSDGVGDTQYF. Here the CDR3 DNA reads TGTGCCAGCAGCGACGGGGTCGGAGATACGCAGTATTTT. V usage is TRBV9 and J usage is TRBJ2-3, with a possible D match to TRBD2 (5 bases). The CDR3 is 13 residues long. The germline CDR1 and CDR2 sequences are SGDLS and YYNGEE. V lost 3 bases, J lost 5 bases, and 10 bases lay in between.

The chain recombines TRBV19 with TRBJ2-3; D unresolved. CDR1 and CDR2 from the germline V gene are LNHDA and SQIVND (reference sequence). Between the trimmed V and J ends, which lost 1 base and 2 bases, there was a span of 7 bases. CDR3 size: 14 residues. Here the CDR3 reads CASSIGGTTDTQYF. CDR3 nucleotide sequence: TGTGCCAGTAGTATAGGGGGTACCACAGATACGCAGTATTTT.

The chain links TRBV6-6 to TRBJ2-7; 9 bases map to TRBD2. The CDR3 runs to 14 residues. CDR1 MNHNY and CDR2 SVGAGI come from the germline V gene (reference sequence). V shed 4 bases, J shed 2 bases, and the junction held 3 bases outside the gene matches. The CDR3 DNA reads TGTGCCAGCAGTTCGGCTAGCGGGGCCTACGAGCAGTACTTC. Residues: CASSSASGAYEQYF.

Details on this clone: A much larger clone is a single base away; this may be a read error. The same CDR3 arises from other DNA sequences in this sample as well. Here the CDR3 reads CAWSVLGRHISGANVLTF. For the CDR3, the DNA is TGTGCCTGGAGTGTACTTGGACGGCACATCTCTGGGGCCAACGTCCTGACTTTC. V gene TRBV30 combines with J gene TRBJ2-6; no definite D call. Trimming shortened V by 0 bases and J by 0 bases, and 15 bases separated the two germline ends. Germline CDR1 GTSNPN, CDR2 SVGIG (reference sequence). The CDR3 is 18 amino acids.

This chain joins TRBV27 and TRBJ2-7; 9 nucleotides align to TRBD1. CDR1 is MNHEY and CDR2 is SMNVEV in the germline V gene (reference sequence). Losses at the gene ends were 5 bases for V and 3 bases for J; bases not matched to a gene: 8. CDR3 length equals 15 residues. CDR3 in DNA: TGTGCCAGCAGTCCCCGACAGGGGGGGCGCTACGAGCAGTACTTC. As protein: CASSPRQGGRYEQYF.

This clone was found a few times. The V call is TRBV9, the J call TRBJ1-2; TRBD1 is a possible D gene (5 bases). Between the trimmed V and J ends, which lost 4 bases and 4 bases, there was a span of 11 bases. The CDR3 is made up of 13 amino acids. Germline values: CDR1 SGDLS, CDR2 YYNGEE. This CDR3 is CASSSRGGYGYTF. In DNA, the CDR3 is TGTGCCAGCAGCTCCCGCGGGGGCTATGGCTACACCTTC.